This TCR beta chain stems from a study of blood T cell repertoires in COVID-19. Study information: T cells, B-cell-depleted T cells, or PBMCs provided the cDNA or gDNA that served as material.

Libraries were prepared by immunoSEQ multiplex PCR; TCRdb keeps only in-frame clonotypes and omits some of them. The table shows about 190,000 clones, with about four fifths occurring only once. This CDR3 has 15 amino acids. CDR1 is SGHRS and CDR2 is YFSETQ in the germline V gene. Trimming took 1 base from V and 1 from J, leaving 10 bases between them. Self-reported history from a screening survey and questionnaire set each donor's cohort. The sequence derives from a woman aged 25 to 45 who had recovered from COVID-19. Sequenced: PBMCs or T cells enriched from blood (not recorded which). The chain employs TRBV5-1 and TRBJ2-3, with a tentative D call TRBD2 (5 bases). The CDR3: CASSLRGIGTDTQYF. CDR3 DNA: TGCGCCAGCAGCTTGCGAGGGATCGGCACAGATACGCAGTATTTT.